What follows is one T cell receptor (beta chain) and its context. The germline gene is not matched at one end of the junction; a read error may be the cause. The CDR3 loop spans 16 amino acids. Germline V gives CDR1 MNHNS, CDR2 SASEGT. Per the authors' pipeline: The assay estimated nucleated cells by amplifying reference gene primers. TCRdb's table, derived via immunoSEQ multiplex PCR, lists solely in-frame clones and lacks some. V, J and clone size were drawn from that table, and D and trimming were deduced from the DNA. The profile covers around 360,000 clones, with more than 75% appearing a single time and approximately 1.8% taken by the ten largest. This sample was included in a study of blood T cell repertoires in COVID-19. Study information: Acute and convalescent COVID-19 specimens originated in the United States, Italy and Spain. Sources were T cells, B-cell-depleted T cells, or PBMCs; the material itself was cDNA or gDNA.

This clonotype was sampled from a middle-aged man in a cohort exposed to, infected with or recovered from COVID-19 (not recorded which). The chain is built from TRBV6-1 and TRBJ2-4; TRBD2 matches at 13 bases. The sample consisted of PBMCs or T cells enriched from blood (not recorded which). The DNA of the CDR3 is TGTGCCAGCAGTGCGGGACTAGCGGGATCAGGAGGGGCACTTATCTTC. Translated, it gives CASSAGLAGSGGALIF.